This TCR beta chain comes out of a study of T cells in Graves' hyperthyroidism and ophthalmopathy. A word on this clonotype: Its antigen is still unknown. The junction does not match germline at one end; this may be a read error.

Study-wide results and limits: Most thyroid clonotypes expanded above 0.001 were also detected in blood.

Graves' hyperthyroidism is called stable when ophthalmopathy does not progress within 18 months. Disease duration under 2 months; hyperthyroidism patients were aged 18 to 65. Criteria for exclusion of patients were uncontrolled infection, other autoimmune disease, pregnancy or lactation. TCR beta CDR3 sequences were amplified from RNA transcripts. The primer set for the first-round RT-PCR of the TCR CDR3 was HTBI. MiXCR was run by TCRdb on the multiplex PCR reads, yielding one entry per CDR3 protein. The repertoire holds approximately 560,000 distinct CDR3 sequences, with 35% to 55% as singletons. The sequence was collected from a woman under 30 with Graves' hyperthyroidism. The sequenced sample was peripheral blood or thyroid tissue (not recorded which).

The CDR3 DNA sequence: TGTGCCAGCAGTTACGGACTGGGAAACAATCAGCCCCAGCATTTT. Translation gives CASSYGLGNNQPQHF. The chain is built from TRBV10-3 and TRBJ1-5; D unresolved. CDR3 length: 15 residues. In germline, CDR1 is ENHRY, CDR2 SYGVKD.